This T cell receptor beta chain was sequenced during a study of shared clonotypes between healthy human individuals. Study information: The cohort had two women and a few men, ages 18 to 49.

Running of the assay took place at deep level. Researchers sequenced unsorted PBMC DNA using ten immunoSEQ deep assay plates. Sequencing used immunoSEQ multiplex PCR; TCRdb keeps in-frame clones, though not all of them. Of about 480,000 clones listed, about four fifths are singletons. This clone has only a few counts. The material sequenced was PBMCs. The sequence came from a woman in her 40s in good health. Some clones in this sample may be carry-over from other donors' samples.

The CDR3 DNA reads as TGTGCCAGCAGCGTTAGGACTAGTGGGACCGGGGAGCTGTTTTTT. This codes for CASSVRTSGTGELFF. The J gene is TRBJ2-2, the V gene TRBV7-6; 7 bases are a match to TRBD2. V lost 5 bases to trimming and J lost 5 bases; unmatched junction nucleotides: 8. Germline V gene sequence: CDR1 SGHVS, CDR2 FNYEAQ. This CDR3 contains 15 residues.